This TCR beta chain was recovered during a study of spatial heterogeneity in lung cancer. Study in general: Raw-read counts averaged over ten per unique TCR and UMI combination. Whole-study findings and limits: Resection saw ubiquitous expanded tumor TCRs appear in blood more than follow-up did.

Each TCR cDNA molecule carried a unique molecular identifier. TCRdb independently ran MiXCR on the 5' RACE reads; one entry per CDR3 protein. The table shows roughly 36,000 distinct CDR3 sequences, with roughly 6% occurring only once. Sample time point: sample taken at primary tumor resection. No cell sorting; template was whole RNA from tumor, lung tissue or PBMC. The donors comprised about 65 untreated early-stage non-small cell lung cancer patients. The germline V gene has CDR1 DFQATT and CDR2 SNEGSKA (reference sequence). This CDR3 comprises 15 residues. The V segment lost 5 bases and the J segment 4 bases; nucleotides outside the gene matches: 6. Ten or more counts support this clonotype. Its antigen is not identified.

J is TRBJ1-5 and V is TRBV20-1; 12 bases are shared with TRBD1. The specimen comprised PBMCs, sampled at surgery. The receptor's source is a male donor with early-stage non-small cell lung cancer. CDR3 sequence: CSAGTGGFGNQPQHF. Written as DNA, the CDR3 is TGCAGTGCTGGGACAGGGGGCTTTGGGAATCAGCCCCAGCATTTT.